These 29 T cell receptor beta chains were sequenced from one sample in a study of blood T cell repertoires in COVID-19. Produced via immunoSEQ multiplex PCR; TCRdb's table is partial and in-frame only. This table holds a few hundred thousand clones, around 90% found once. The sequenced sample consisted of peripheral blood. These receptor sequences come from a human donor in a cohort sampled during active COVID-19.

This clone has just a few counts. This chain connects TRBV9 to TRBJ1-1; D not resolved. Trimming shortened V by 4 bases and J by 3 bases, and 16 bases separated the two germline ends. CDR3 length: 15 residues. Germline V gene lookup returns CDR1 SGDLS and CDR2 YYNGEE. The chain's CDR3 is CASSPDRVWDTEAFF. The CDR3 DNA follows: TGTGCCAGCAGCCCAGACCGGGTTTGGGACACTGAAGCTTTCTTT.

The rearrangement joins TRBV4-3 to TRBJ2-5; 7 bases line up with TRBD2. The CDR3 totals 16 residues. Per the germline V gene, CDR1 is LGHNA and CDR2 is YSLEER. With V trimmed by 0 bases and J by 5 bases, 9 bases remained unmatched. CDR3 coding DNA: TGCGCCAGCAGCCAAGATTGGGGGGGAGTTGGGGAGACCCAGTACTTC. Its protein product is CASSQDWGGVGETQYF.

The rearrangement joins TRBV10-3 to TRBJ2-7; D is undetermined. CDR1 ENHRY and CDR2 SYGVKD come from the germline V gene. The CDR3 loop spans 14 amino acids. The ends were cut back, 3 bases at V and 1 base at J, with 10 bases in the middle. CDR3 protein: CAISEGAHSYEQYF. In nucleotides, the CDR3 is TGTGCCATCAGTGAAGGAGCCCATTCCTACGAGCAGTACTTC.

The rearrangement joins TRBV6-5 to TRBJ2-3; no clear D. Germline V gene lookup returns CDR1 MNHEY and CDR2 SVGAGI. Trimming stripped 6 bases from V and 6 bases from J, with 16 bases between. CDR3 length: 14 residues. In DNA form, the CDR3 reads TGTGCCAGCAGCCGTAGTAGAAGCGCCGATACGCAGTATTTT. Encoded protein: CASSRSRSADTQYF.

The chain combines TRBV18 with TRBJ2-2; TRBD1 matches at 9 bases. CDR1 KGHSH and CDR2 LQKENI come from the germline V gene. The CDR3 contains 16 residues. V was clipped by 3 bases and J by 6 bases; unmatched bases: 8. The CDR3 region has the DNA TGTGCCAGCTCACCGTCCGGGACAGGGTCTCCCGGGGAGCTGTTTTTT. Translated: CASSPSGTGSPGELFF.

V usage is TRBV30 and J usage is TRBJ1-1; D unclear. Trimming left V 4 bases short and J 0 bases short, with 12 bases between. Per the germline V gene, CDR1 is GTSNPN and CDR2 is SVGIG (reference sequence). The CDR3 is 14 residues long. CDR3 nucleotide sequence: TGTGCCTGGACAAACGGGATCATGAACACTGAAGCTTTCTTT. Translation gives CAWTNGIMNTEAFF.

CDR3 DNA: TGTGCCAGCAGCGCAGCCCTCCTTGGAGGGACAGATACGCAGTATTTT. Its translation: CASSAALLGGTDTQYF. The J gene is TRBJ2-3, the V gene TRBV7-8, with D possibly matching TRBD2 (6 bases). The CDR3 covers 16 residues. CDR1 SGHVS and CDR2 FQNEAQ come from the germline V gene. With 5 bases removed from V and 3 bases from J, the gap between germline ends came to 18 bases. The whole variable domain, filled in from reference TRBV7-8 and TRBJ2-3, reads GAGVSQSPRYKVAKRGQDVALRCDPISGHVSLFWYQQALGQGPEFLTYFQNEAQLDKSGLPSDRFFAERPEGSVSTLKIQRTQQEDSAVYLCASSAALLGGTDTQYFGPGTRLTVL.

The chain combines TRBV9 with TRBJ1-2; unclear D gene. CDR3 length equals 14 residues. The V gene lost 5 bases and the J gene lost 0 bases, with 11 bases spanning the gap. The germline CDR1 and CDR2 sequences are SGDLS and YYNGEE. The CDR3 bases are TGTGCCAGCAGACGAGAGCTGTCTAACTATGGCTACACCTTC. It encodes CASRRELSNYGYTF.

The CDR3 region has the DNA TGTGCCAGCAGCTTATGGAGCGGGGACTCCTACGAGCAGTACTTC. Translating it yields CASSLWSGDSYEQYF. The chain recombines TRBV7-7 with TRBJ2-7, with 7 bases lining up with TRBD2. Germline V gives CDR1 SSHAT, CDR2 FNYEAQ (reference sequence). The CDR3 is 15 residues long. The ends lost 2 bases at V and 0 bases at J; junction bases unmatched: 4.

This chain joins TRBV24-1 and TRBJ2-7, with TRBD1 matching over 7 bases. Germline V CDR1 and CDR2: KGHDR, SFDVKD. This CDR3 region has 15 residues. Unmatched junction bases numbered 13, after V lost 8 bases and J lost 4 bases. CDR3 nucleotides: TGTGCCACCATGACCTTTGGGGACAGTGGTTACGAGCAGTACTTC. It is translated as CATMTFGDSGYEQYF.

The V call is TRBV24-1, the J call TRBJ1-2; D is undetermined. The CDR3 is 11 residues long. The V gene lost 10 bases and the J gene lost 4 bases, with 9 bases spanning the gap. Looked up from germline, CDR1 is KGHDR and CDR2 is SFDVKD. This chain's CDR3 is CATSVGYGYTF. CDR3 DNA sequence: TGTGCCACTTCGGTCGGCTATGGCTACACCTTC.

The rearrangement uses TRBV7-2 and TRBJ1-3, with D uncertain. The CDR3 is 16 residues long. The germline gives CDR1 SGHTA, CDR2 FQGNSA. The V and J ends lost 5 bases and 2 bases respectively, with 16 bases between them. The CDR3 loop is CASSLNYIAAGNTIYF. The CDR3 region has the DNA TGTGCCAGCAGCCTAAACTACATAGCAGCTGGAAACACCATATATTTT.

In its sample, this clone was seen once. The chain recombines TRBV19 with TRBJ1-1, with TRBD1 as a possible D gene (6 bases). The V end was cut by 6 bases, the J end by 5 bases, with 16 bases between. Germline-derived CDR1 and CDR2 are LNHDA and SQIVND (reference sequence). The CDR3 consists of 14 residues. CDR3 bases: TGTGCCAGTAGAGCAGGGGCTGAAAGGACTGAAGCTTTCTTT. Protein product: CASRAGAERTEAFF.

The genes are TRBV19 and TRBJ1-1; 7 bases map to TRBD1. With V trimmed by 5 bases and J by 3 bases, 3 bases remained unmatched. This CDR3 has 13 amino acids. The germline V gene has CDR1 LNHDA and CDR2 SQIVND (reference sequence). The CDR3 DNA sequence: TGTGCCAGTAGTGCGGGGACAGACACTGAAGCTTTCTTT. Its translation: CASSAGTDTEAFF.

The chain couples TRBV6-1 to TRBJ1-4, with a possible D match to TRBD1 (6 bases). The V end was cut by 2 bases, the J end by 11 bases, with 18 bases between. CDR3 length equals 15 residues. Germline CDR1 reads MNHNS; CDR2 reads SASEGT. CDR3 in DNA: TGTGCCAGCAGTGAAAACAGGGAAGAGGGATCTAAACTGTTTTTT. Translating gives CASSENREEGSKLFF.

This clone showed up just once. This chain links TRBV7-9 with TRBJ2-5; the match to TRBD1 covers 9 bases. The ends lost 5 bases at V and 1 base at J; junction bases unmatched: 2. Germline CDR1 is SEHNR and CDR2 is FQNEAQ (reference sequence). The CDR3 totals 14 residues. CDR3 loop: CASSRQGVQETQYF. Written as DNA, the CDR3 is TGTGCCAGCAGCCGACAGGGGGTCCAAGAGACCCAGTACTTC.

This chain links TRBV6-5 with TRBJ2-1; 10 nucleotides line up with TRBD2. Germline V CDR1 and CDR2: MNHEY, SVGAGI. The length of the CDR3 is 14 residues. Trimming cost V 4 bases and J 6 bases; bases outside gene matches: 3. The CDR3 loop reads CASSLAGGINEQFF. CDR3 coding DNA: TGTGCCAGCAGTTTAGCGGGGGGTATCAATGAGCAGTTCTTC.

The rearrangement uses TRBV4-3 and TRBJ2-7, with D possibly TRBD2 on 5 matching bases. This CDR3 spans 15 amino acids. The germline V gene encodes CDR1 LGHNA and CDR2 YSLEER. Trimming removed 2 bases at V and 6 bases at J, with 17 bases between. This CDR3 is CASSQLGTGYGEQYF. Here the CDR3 DNA reads TGCGCCAGCAGCCAACTGGGCACGGGGTACGGCGAGCAGTACTTC.

The chain links TRBV5-1 to TRBJ2-2; 7 bases line up with TRBD1. The CDR3 has 17 residues. The V and J ends lost 1 base and 3 bases, in that order; junction bases with no gene match: 9. Germline CDR1 is SGHRS and CDR2 is YFSETQ. In DNA form, the CDR3 reads TGCGCCAGCAGCTTGTTCCCGACAGGGTGGGACACCGGGGAGCTGTTTTTT. Its protein product is CASSLFPTGWDTGELFF.

The gene calls are TRBV10-1 and TRBJ2-7; possible D gene TRBD1, 7 bases. Germline-derived CDR1 and CDR2 are WNHNN and SYGVQD (reference sequence). The CDR3 has 13 amino acids. Deletions cut 5 bases from V and 2 bases from J, with 10 bases between. Written as DNA, the CDR3 is TGCGCCAGCAGTTCAGGGGGGACCTACGAGCAGTACTTC. Translating gives CASSSGGTYEQYF.

This clone appeared a single time. The V call is TRBV10-3, the J call TRBJ2-1, with D possibly matching TRBD1 (6 bases). CDR3 size: 14 residues. The germline V gene encodes CDR1 ENHRY and CDR2 SYGVKD. V was pared by 6 bases and J by 1 base, with 10 bases between. CDR3 sequence (DNA): TGTGCCATCAGCCCACAGGGATCCTACAATGAGCAGTTCTTC. This encodes CAISPQGSYNEQFF.

The V call is TRBV12-1, the J call TRBJ2-7; the table's D gene call, TRBD1, was not cross checked with the DNA. TRBV12-1 is labeled a pseudogene. There are 15 residues in the CDR3. CDR3 bases: TGTGCCAGCCGCGCCGGTTGTAAGGGGCCCCACGAGCAGTACTTC. It encodes CASRAGCKGPHEQYF.

CDR3 bases: TGTGCCAGCAGCCCGGACTGGGACAATGAGCAGTTCTTC. This codes for CASSPDWDNEQFF. This chain joins TRBV7-7 and TRBJ2-1, with D possibly being TRBD2 (5 bases). Germline CDR1 and CDR2: SSHAT and FNYEAQ (reference sequence). The CDR3 totals 13 residues. V shed 5 bases and J shed 5 bases, with 10 bases lying between them.

This chain uses TRBV3-1 (or the pseudogene TRBV3-2) with TRBJ2-7; a weak D match, TRBD2 (5 bases). Germline V CDR1 and CDR2: LGHDT, YNNKEL (reference sequence). V lost 1 base, J lost 4 bases, and 8 bases lay in between. The length of the CDR3 is 13 residues. The CDR3 nucleotides read TGTGCCAGCAGCCAAGGGTGGAGGTACGAGCAGTACTTC. Residues: CASSQGWRYEQYF.

The chain has TRBV3-1 (or the pseudogene TRBV3-2) and TRBJ2-7; no clear D gene. This CDR3 has 14 amino acids. Germline lookup yields CDR1 LGHDT and CDR2 YNNKEL (reference sequence). With 4 bases removed from V and 0 bases from J, the gap between germline ends came to 10 bases. CDR3 coding DNA: TGTGCCAGCAGCCCCCAGGTGTTCTCCTACGAGCAGTACTTC. Protein product: CASSPQVFSYEQYF.

As regards this clone: The sample holds other DNA sequences that translate to the same CDR3. The chain employs TRBV5-1 and TRBJ2-6; 11 bases agree with TRBD1. This CDR3 is built from 18 residues. The trim removed 0 bases at V and 1 base at J, leaving 3 bases unmatched. Germline CDR1 and CDR2: SGHRS and YFSETQ. The CDR3 region has the DNA TGCGCCAGCAGCTTGGCCGGGACAGGGGGTTCTGGGGCCAACGTCCTGACTTTC. Amino acid sequence: CASSLAGTGGSGANVLTF.

V gene TRBV6-2 or TRBV6-3 combines with J gene TRBJ2-4, with TRBD2 as a possible D gene (6 bases). The germline gives CDR1 MNHEY, CDR2 SVGEGT. V lost 1 base and J lost 4, with 8 bases in between. This CDR3 spans 14 amino acids. The DNA for the CDR3 is TGTGCCAGCAGTTACTGGGGGGAGAAAAACATTCAGTACTTC. Amino acid sequence: CASSYWGEKNIQYF.

J is TRBJ1-1 and V is TRBV18, with a possible D match to TRBD1 (5 bases). The CDR3 totals 14 residues. Per the germline V gene, CDR1 is KGHSH and CDR2 is LQKENI. With 0 bases removed from V and 5 bases from J, the gap between germline ends came to 10 bases. This CDR3 is CASSPPIQATEAFF. CDR3 bases: TGTGCCAGCTCACCACCGATACAGGCGACTGAAGCTTTCTTT.

The chain employs TRBV11-3 and TRBJ2-7, with 7 positions matching TRBD1. The ends lost 5 bases at V and 1 base at J; junction bases unmatched: 5. The germline gives CDR1 SGHNT, CDR2 YENEEA. The CDR3 sequence is 14 residues long. CDR3 coding DNA: TGTGCCAGCAGCCCCGGGACAGCTTCCTACGAGCAGTACTTC. It codes for CASSPGTASYEQYF.